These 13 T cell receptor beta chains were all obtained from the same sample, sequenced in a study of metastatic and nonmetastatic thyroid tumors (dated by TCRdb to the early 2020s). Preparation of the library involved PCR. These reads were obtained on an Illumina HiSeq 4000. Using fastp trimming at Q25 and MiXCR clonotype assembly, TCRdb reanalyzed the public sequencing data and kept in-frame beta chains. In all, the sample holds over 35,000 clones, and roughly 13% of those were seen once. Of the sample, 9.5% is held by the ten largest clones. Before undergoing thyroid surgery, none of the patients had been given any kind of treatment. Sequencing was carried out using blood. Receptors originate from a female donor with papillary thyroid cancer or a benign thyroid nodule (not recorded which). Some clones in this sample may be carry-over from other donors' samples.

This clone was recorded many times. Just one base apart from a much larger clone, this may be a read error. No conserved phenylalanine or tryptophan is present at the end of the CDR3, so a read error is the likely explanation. The CDR3 spells CASSEAGTGGETQYL. As DNA, the CDR3 is TGTGCCAGCAGTGAAGCCGGGACAGGGGGAGAGACCCAGTACCTC. This chain connects TRBV6-1 to TRBJ2-5, with TRBD1 matching 11 bases. J gave up 4 bases and V 0 bases, and 1 base lay outside the gene matches. CDR3 length: 15 amino acids. CDR1 is MNHNS and CDR2 is SASEGT in the germline V gene.

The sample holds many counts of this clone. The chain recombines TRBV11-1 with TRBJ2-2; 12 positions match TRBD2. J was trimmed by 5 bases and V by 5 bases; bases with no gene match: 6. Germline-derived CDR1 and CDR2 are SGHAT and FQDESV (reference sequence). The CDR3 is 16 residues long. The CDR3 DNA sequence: TGTGCCAGCAGCCCAGGACTAGCGGGACCTACCGGGGAGCTGTTTTTT. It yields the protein CASSPGLAGPTGELFF.

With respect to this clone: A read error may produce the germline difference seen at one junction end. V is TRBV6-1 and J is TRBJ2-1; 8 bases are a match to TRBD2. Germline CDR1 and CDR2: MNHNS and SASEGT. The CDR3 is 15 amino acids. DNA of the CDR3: TGTGCCGGCAGCCTCGTTACTAGCGGTAGGAGTGAGCAGTTCTTC. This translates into CAGSLVTSGRSEQFF.

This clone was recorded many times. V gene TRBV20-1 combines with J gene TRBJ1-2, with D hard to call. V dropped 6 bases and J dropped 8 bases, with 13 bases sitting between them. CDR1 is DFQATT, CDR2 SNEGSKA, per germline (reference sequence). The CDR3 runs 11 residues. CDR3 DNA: TGCAGTGCCATTCATCAGCTGGGCTACACCTTC. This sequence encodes CSAIHQLGYTF.

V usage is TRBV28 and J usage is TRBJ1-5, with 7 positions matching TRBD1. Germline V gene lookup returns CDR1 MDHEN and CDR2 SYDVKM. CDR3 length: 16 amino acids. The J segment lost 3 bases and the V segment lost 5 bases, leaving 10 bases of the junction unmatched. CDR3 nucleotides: TGTGCCAGCAGTGAGACAGGGAGAGGGGCCAATCAGCCCCAGCATTTT. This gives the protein CASSETGRGANQPQHF.

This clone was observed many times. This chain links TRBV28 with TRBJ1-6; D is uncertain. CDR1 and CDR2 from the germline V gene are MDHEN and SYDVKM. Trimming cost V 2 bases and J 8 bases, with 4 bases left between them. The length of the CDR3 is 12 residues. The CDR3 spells CASSLVYSPLHF. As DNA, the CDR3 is TGTGCCAGCAGTTTAGTTTATTCACCCCTCCACTTT.

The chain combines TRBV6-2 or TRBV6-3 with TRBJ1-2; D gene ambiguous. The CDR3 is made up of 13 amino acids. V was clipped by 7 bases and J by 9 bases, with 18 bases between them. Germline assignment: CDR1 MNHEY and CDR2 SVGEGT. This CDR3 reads CASIETSNNCYTF. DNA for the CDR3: TGTGCCAGCATTGAGACCTCTAACAATTGCTACACCTTC.

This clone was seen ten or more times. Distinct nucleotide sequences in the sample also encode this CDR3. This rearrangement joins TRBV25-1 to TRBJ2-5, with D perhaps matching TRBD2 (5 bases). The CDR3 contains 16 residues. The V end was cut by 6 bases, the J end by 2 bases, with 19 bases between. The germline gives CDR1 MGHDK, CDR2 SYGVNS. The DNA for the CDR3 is TGTGCCAGCAGCGCCGGGAAAGGCCGAACACAAGAGACCCAGTACTTC. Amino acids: CASSAGKGRTQETQYF.

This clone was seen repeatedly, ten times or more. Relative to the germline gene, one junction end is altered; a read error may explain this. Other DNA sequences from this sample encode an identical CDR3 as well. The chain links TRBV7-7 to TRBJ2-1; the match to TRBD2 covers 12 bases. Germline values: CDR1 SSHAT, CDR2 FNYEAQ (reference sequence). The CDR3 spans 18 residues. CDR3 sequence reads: CASSLAPRLAGVHNEQFF. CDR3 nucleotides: TGTGCTAGCAGCTTAGCGCCAAGACTAGCGGGAGTACACAATGAACAGTTCTTC.

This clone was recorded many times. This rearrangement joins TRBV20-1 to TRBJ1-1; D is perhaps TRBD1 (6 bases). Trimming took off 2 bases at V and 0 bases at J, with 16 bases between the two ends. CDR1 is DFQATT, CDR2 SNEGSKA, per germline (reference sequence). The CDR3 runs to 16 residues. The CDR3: CSARSPAGQLNTEAFF. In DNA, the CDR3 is TGCAGTGCTAGATCTCCCGCAGGACAGTTGAACACTGAAGCTTTCTTT.

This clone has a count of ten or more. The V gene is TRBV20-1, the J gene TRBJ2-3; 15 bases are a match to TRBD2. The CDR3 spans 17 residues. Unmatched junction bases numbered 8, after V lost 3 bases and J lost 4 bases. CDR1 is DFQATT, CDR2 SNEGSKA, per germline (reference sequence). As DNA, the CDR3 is TGCAGTGCTAGGGTTGTCGGGACTAGCGGGAGGTCAGATACGCAGTATTTT. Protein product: CSARVVGTSGRSDTQYF.

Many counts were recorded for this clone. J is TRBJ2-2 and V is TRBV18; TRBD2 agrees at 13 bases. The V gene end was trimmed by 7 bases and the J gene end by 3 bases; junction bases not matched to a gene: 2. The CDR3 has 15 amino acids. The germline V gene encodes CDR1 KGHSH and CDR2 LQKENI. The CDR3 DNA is TGTGCCAGCTTCGGACTAGCGGGAGACACCGGGGAGCTGTTTTTT. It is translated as CASFGLAGDTGELFF.

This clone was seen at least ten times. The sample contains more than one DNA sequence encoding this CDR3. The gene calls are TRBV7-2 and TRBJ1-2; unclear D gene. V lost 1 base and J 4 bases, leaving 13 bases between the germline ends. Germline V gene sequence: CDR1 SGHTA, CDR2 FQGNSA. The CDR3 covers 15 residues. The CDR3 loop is CASSLGSAWSYGYTF. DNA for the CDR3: TGTGCCAGCAGCTTAGGGTCAGCTTGGAGCTATGGCTACACCTTC.